This T cell receptor (beta chain) appears in the sequencing data of a study of neurological immune-mediated disorders. About this clonotype: Its antigen is unidentified.

Time point of the sample: technical triplicate 2. The sorted libraries involved the use of more than 950,000 CD4+ or CD8+ T cells. The cDNA came from 5'RACE, which used 10-nucleotide random UMIs. MiXCR was run by TCRdb on the 5' RACE reads, yielding one entry per CDR3 protein. The sample records more than 30,000 distinct CDR3 sequences, roughly 14% being singletons. CDR1 SGHDT and CDR2 YYEEEE come from the germline V gene. This CDR3 contains 14 residues. V was clipped by 4 bases and J by 9 bases, with 14 bases between them. Findings and caveats of the study: Subjects shared no identical expanded-clone CDR3 amino acid sequences, suggesting private TCR-beta repertoires in all groups. The most TCR clonal expansion was seen in HTLV-1-associated myelopathy, whereas the least was seen in multiple sclerosis, below the level in healthy controls.

The specimen sequenced was CD4+ T cells from blood. This rearrangement joins TRBV5-6 to TRBJ1-6; the D is unclear. The clonotype was recovered from a female donor with HTLV-1-associated myelopathy (HAM/TSP). The CDR3: CASSLREVISPLHF. The CDR3 DNA reads TGTGCCAGCAGCCTCCGGGAAGTAATTTCACCCCTCCACTTT.